The T cell receptor (beta chain) described here comes from a study of cytomegalovirus exposure and HLA in healthy donors. Overall study results and limits: TCR beta sequences numbering 15,000 to 20,000 were associated with HLA alleles at 0.05 false discovery rate in a later analysis.

On this clone itself: Its antigen is as yet unknown.

Germline V gives CDR1 SGHTA, CDR2 FQGNSA. The CDR3 totals 14 residues. V was trimmed by 2 bases and J by 5 bases, leaving 9 bases between them. Researchers ran the PCR with 60 Vbeta and 13 Jbeta primers. Method: immunoSEQ multiplex PCR; TCRdb's copy keeps in-frame clones and lacks some. The sample records more than 80,000 clones, 81% being singletons. The sequencing input was PBMCs. The TCR originated in a girl aged 2 to 9 in good health and CMV-seropositive. The chain links TRBV7-2 to TRBJ1-4, with a tentative D call TRBD1 (5 bases). CDR3 sequence: CASSLRGGNEKLFF. Here the CDR3 DNA reads TGTGCCAGCAGCTTACGGGGGGGGAATGAAAAACTGTTTTTT.